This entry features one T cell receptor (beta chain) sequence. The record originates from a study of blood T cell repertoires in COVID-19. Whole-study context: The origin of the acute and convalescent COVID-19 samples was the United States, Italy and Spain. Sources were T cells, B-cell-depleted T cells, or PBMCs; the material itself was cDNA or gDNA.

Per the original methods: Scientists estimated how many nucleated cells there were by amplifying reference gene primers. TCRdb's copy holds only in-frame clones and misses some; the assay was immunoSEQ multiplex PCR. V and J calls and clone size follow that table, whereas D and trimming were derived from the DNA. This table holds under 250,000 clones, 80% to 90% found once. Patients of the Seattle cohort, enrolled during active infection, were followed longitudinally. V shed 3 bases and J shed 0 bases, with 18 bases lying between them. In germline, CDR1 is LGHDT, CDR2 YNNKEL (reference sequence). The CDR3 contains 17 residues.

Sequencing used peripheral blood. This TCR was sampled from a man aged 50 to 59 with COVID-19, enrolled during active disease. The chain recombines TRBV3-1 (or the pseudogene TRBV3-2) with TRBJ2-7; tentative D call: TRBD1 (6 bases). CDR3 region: CASSHLITGPRSYEQYF. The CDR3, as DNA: TGTGCCAGCAGCCATCTTATTACAGGGCCCCGCTCCTACGAGCAGTACTTC.